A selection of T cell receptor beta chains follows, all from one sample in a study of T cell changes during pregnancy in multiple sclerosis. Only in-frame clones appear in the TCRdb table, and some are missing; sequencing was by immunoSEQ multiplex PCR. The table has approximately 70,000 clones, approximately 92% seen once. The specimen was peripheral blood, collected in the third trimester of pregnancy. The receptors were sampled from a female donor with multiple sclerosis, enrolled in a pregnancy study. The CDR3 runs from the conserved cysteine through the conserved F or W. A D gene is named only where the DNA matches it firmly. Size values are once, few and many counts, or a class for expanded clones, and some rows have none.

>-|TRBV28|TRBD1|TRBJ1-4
CASSLTGDTYEKLFF
TGTGCCAGCAGTCTAACAGGGGATACTTACGAAAAACTGTTTTTT
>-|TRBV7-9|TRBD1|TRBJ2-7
CASSLGATGNYEQYF
TGTGCCAGCAGCTTAGGAGCGACAGGGAACTACGAGCAGTACTTC
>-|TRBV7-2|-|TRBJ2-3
CASSLDGGRPDTQYF
TGTGCCAGCAGCTTAGATGGCGGGCGGCCAGATACGCAGTATTTT
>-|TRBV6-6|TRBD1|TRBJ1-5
CASSFNRGRNQPQHF
TGTGCCAGCAGTTTTAACAGGGGGCGGAATCAGCCCCAGCATTTT
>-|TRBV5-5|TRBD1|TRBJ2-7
CASSDATGFSSYEQYF
TGTGCCAGCAGCGACGCGACAGGGTTCAGCTCCTACGAGCAGTACTTC
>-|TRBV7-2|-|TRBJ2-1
CASSLVGGGNNEQFF
TGTGCCAGCAGCTTAGTGGGTGGGGGGAACAATGAGCAGTTCTTC
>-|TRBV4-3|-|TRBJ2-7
CASSQDGAGPSYEQYF
TGCGCCAGCAGCCAAGACGGTGCGGGTCCCTCCTACGAGCAGTACTTC
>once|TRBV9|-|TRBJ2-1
CASSVESSGSSSYNEQFF
TGTGCCAGCAGCGTAGAAAGTAGCGGTAGTAGCTCCTACAATGAGCAGTTCTTC
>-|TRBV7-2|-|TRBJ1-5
CASSLGAGNNQPQHF
TGTGCCAGCAGCTTAGGGGCAGGTAACAATCAGCCCCAGCATTTT
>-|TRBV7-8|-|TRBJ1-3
CASSFSTGSGNTIYF
TGTGCCAGCAGCTTCTCGACAGGTTCTGGAAACACCATATATTTT
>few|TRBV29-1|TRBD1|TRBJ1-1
CSVRQGATEAFF
TGCAGCGTTCGACAGGGGGCCACTGAAGCTTTCTTT
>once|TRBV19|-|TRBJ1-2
CASSIDSRYGYTF
TGTGCCAGTAGTATCGACAGCCGATATGGCTACACCTTC
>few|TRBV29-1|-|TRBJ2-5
CSVKYRSGVEETQYF
TGCAGCGTTAAGTACAGGAGTGGGGTCGAAGAGACCCAGTACTTC
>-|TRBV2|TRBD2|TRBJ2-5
CAYSPRGREETQYF
TGTGCCTATAGTCCCCGCGGGAGGGAAGAGACCCAGTACTTC
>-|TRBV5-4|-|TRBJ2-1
CASSLLHEQFF
TGTGCCAGCAGCTTGCTCCATGAGCAGTTCTTC
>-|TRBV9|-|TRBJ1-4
CASSAPLGANEKLFF
TGTGCCAGCAGCGCCCCTTTAGGGGCTAATGAAAAACTGTTTTTT
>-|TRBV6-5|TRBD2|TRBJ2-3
CASSYKLAGDTQYF
TGTGCCAGCAGTTACAAACTAGCGGGAGATACGCAGTATTTT
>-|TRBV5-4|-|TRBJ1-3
CASSFHGGGGNTIYF
TGTGCCAGCAGCTTCCATGGGGGCGGTGGAAACACCATATATTTT
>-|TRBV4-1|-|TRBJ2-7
CASSQDPARHSYEQYF
TGCGCCAGCAGCCAAGATCCGGCCAGGCACTCCTACGAGCAGTACTTC
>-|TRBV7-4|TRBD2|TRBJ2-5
CASSLGGEKETQYF
TGTGCCAGCAGCCTGGGGGGGGAGAAAGAGACCCAGTACTTC
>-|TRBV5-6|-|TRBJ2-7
CASSLVQYEQYF
TGTGCCAGCAGCTTGGTGCAGTACGAGCAGTACTTC
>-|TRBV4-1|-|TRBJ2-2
CASSYPAGNTGELFF
TGCGCCAGCAGTTATCCAGCGGGCAACACCGGGGAGCTGTTTTTT
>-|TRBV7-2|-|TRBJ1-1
CASSHQSGGRNTEAFF
TGTGCCAGCAGCCACCAATCGGGGGGGCGGAACACTGAAGCTTTCTTT
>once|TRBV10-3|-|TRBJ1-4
CAISESTGSANEKLFF
TGTGCCATCAGTGAGTCAACAGGGAGCGCGAATGAAAAACTGTTTTTT
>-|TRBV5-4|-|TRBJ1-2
CASSPHPTEPYGYTF
TGTGCCAGCAGCCCACATCCGACAGAGCCCTATGGCTACACCTTC
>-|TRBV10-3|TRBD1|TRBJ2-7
CAIGQGTYEQYF
TGTGCCATTGGACAGGGAACCTACGAGCAGTACTTC
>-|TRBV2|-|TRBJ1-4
CASSDRGGRGTTNEKLFF
TGTGCCAGCAGTGACCGCGGGGGCAGGGGCACAACTAATGAAAAACTGTTTTTT
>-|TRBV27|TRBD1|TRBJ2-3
CASRSKSGQHKYF
TGTGCCAGCAGGTCCAAATCGGGACAGCACAAGTATTTT
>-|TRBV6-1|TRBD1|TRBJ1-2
CASWGSQGALGYTF
TGTGCCAGCTGGGGGAGCCAGGGGGCACTCGGCTACACCTTC
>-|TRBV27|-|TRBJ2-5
CASSSEPGPGGTQYF
TGTGCCAGCAGTTCCGAACCGGGACCCGGGGGGACCCAGTACTTC
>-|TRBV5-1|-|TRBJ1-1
CANKSGQLNTEAFF
TGCGCCAACAAATCAGGACAACTGAACACTGAAGCTTTCTTT
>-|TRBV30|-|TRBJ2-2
CAWAGTNTGELFF
TGTGCCTGGGCCGGGACGAACACCGGGGAGCTGTTTTTT
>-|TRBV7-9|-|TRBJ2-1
CASSLGTDSSYNEQFF
TGTGCCAGCAGCTTAGGGACAGATAGCTCCTACAATGAGCAGTTCTTC
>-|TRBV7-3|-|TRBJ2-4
CASSLPGMDIQYF
TGTGCCAGCAGCCTCCCGGGGATGGACATTCAGTACTTC
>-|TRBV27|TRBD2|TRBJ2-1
CASSKLADSYNEQFF
TGTGCCAGCAGTAAACTAGCGGACTCCTACAATGAGCAGTTCTTC
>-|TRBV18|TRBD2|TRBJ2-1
CASSPGLAGSYNEQFF
TGTGCCAGCTCCCCTGGACTAGCGGGCTCCTACAATGAGCAGTTCTTC
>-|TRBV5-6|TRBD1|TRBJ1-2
CASSRTGLHGYTF
TGTGCCAGCAGCCGGACAGGATTACATGGCTACACCTTC
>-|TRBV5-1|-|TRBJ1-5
CASSLAGTLNQPQHF
TGCGCCAGCAGCTTGGCCGGGACATTAAATCAGCCCCAGCATTTT
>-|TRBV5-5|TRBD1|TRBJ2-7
CASSLIGQGAYEQYF
TGTGCCAGCAGCTTAATAGGTCAGGGGGCTTACGAGCAGTACTTC
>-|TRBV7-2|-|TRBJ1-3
CASSLDREGSGNTIYF
TGTGCCAGCAGCTTAGACAGGGAAGGATCTGGAAACACCATATATTTT
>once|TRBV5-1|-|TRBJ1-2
CASSYGTGGYGYTF
TGCGCCAGCAGCTACGGGACGGGAGGCTATGGTTACACCTTC
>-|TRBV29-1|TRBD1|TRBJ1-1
CSVGGRTGVNTEAFF
TGCAGCGTTGGGGGCAGGACAGGGGTGAACACTGAAGCTTTCTTT
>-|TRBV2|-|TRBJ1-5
CASSGDGNQPQHF
TGTGCCAGCAGTGGAGACGGGAATCAGCCCCAGCATTTT
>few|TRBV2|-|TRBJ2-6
CASSAYGSGANVLTF
TGTGCCAGCAGTGCATACGGTTCTGGGGCCAACGTCCTGACTTTC
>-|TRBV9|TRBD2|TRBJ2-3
CASSVTGRSSTDTQYF
TGTGCCAGCAGCGTAACCGGGAGGTCGAGCACAGATACGCAGTATTTT
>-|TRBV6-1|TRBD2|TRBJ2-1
CAAGIRREGGEQFF
TGTGCCGCCGGGATAAGGCGGGAGGGTGGTGAGCAGTTCTTC
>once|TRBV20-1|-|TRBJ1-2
CSATGSNGYTF
TGCAGTGCAACAGGAAGCAATGGCTACACCTTC
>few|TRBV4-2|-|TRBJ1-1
CASSQIQIQNTEAFF
TGTGCCAGCAGCCAAATACAGATCCAAAACACTGAAGCTTTCTTT
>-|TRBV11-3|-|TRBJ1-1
CASSPRGGANTEAFF
TGTGCCAGCAGCCCCCGCGGTGGGGCTAACACTGAAGCTTTCTTT
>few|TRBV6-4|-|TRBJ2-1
CASSDSASVGEQFF
TGTGCCAGCAGTGACTCGGCTAGCGTAGGTGAGCAGTTCTTC
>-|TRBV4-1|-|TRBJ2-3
CASSHGHADTDTQYF
TGCGCCAGCAGCCATGGGCACGCAGACACAGATACGCAGTATTTT